This entry features one T cell receptor beta chain sequence. The data were obtained in a study of blood T cell repertoires in COVID-19. Study at large: Specimens from acute and convalescent COVID-19 originated in the United States, Italy and Spain. T cells, B-cell-depleted T cells, or PBMCs supplied cDNA or gDNA.

Using immunoSEQ multiplex PCR, the repertoire was profiled, and TCRdb retains in-frame clones only, with some absent. The repertoire holds 310,000 or so clones, with around four fifths as singletons. This TCR came from a woman between 45 and 65 years old with acute or convalescent COVID-19. The sequenced sample consisted of peripheral blood.

CDR3 nucleotide sequence: TGTGCCTGGAGTGTACACAGGACGAGGAACACTGAAGCTTTCTTT. It codes for CAWSVHRTRNTEAFF. The rearrangement uses TRBV30 and TRBJ1-1; possible D gene TRBD1, 5 bases. V lost 0 bases to trimming and J lost 1 base, with 12 bases between them. The CDR3 consists of 15 residues. The germline gives CDR1 GTSNPN, CDR2 SVGIG (reference sequence).